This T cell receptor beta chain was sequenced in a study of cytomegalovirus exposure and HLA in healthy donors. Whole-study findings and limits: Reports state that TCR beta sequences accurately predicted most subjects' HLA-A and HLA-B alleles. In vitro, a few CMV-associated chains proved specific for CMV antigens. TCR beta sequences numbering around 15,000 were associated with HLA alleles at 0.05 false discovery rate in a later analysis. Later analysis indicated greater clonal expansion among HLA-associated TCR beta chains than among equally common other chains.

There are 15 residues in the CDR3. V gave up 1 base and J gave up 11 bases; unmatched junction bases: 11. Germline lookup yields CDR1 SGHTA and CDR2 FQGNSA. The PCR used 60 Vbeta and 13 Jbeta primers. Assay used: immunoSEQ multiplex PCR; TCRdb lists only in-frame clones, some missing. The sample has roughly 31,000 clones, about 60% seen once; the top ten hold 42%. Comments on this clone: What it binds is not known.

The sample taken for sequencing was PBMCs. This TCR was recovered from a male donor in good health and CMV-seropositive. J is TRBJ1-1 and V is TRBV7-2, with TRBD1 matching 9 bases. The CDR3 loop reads CASSLDGQGMLRAFF. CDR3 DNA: TGTGCCAGCAGCTTAGACGGACAGGGGATGCTACGGGCTTTCTTT.